These 10 T cell receptor beta chains were all obtained from the same sample, sequenced in a study of regulatory T cells in long-lasting Graves disease. Time point in this sample: persistent/refractory GD, antithyroid drugs over 5 years with positive TRAb. The authors made the TCR library using RNA they extracted from PBMCs. Libraries of TCR beta came from iRepertoire HTBI primers plus Arm-PCR of CDR3 regions. TCRdb itself ran the multiplex PCR reads through MiXCR, one entry per CDR3 protein. The data show 400,000 to 500,000 distinct CDR3 sequences, around a fifth seen once. The sample consisted of peripheral blood mononuclear cells (PBMCs), taken when the disease was refractory, from a patient treated with antithyroid drugs. The receptors derive from a female donor with Graves disease.

This clonotype was recorded at least ten times. This may stem from a read error, because a much larger clone lies one nucleotide away. V and J are TRBV28 and TRBJ2-2, with 8 bases fitting TRBD1. The CDR3 spans 15 residues. CDR1 and CDR2 from the germline V gene are MDHEN and SYDVKM. The CDR3 loop reads CASSPTGDGTEELFF. The CDR3 nucleotides read TGTGCCAGCAGTCCGACAGGGGACGGCACCGAGGAGCTGTTTTTT.

To note about this clonotype: Possible read error: a much larger clone is one base away. The chain couples TRBV11-2 to TRBJ1-1, with D uncertain. This CDR3 is 14 amino acids long. CDR1 is SGHAT, CDR2 FQNNGV, per germline. CDR3 residues: CANSLDGGDTEAFF. The CDR3 bases are TGTGCCAACAGCTTAGACGGTGGGGACACTGAAGCTTTCTTT.

Comment on this clonotype: The junction does not match germline at one end; this may be a read error. V and J are TRBV3-1 and TRBJ2-5, with D possibly TRBD1 on 7 matching bases. Per the germline V gene, CDR1 is LGHDT and CDR2 is YNNKEL (reference sequence). This CDR3 is 15 amino acids long. The CDR3 sequence is CASNQLPQGGETQYF. The CDR3 DNA is TGTGCCAGCAACCAACTCCCTCAGGGGGGAGAGACCCAGTACTTC.

V and J are TRBV7-9 and TRBJ1-2; a weak D match, TRBD1 (5 bases). Germline CDR1 SEHNR, CDR2 FQNEAQ (reference sequence). The CDR3 consists of 14 residues. Trimming removed 2 bases from V and 8 bases from J, with 15 bases in between. The CDR3, as DNA: TGTGCCAGCAGCTTAACGGGACTCGGGAGCGGCTACACCTTC. Its protein is CASSLTGLGSGYTF.

This chain links TRBV19 with TRBJ1-6, with a possible D match to TRBD1 (5 bases). V gave up 5 bases and J gave up 5 bases, with 19 bases separating them. Germline lookup yields CDR1 LNHDA and CDR2 SQIVND (reference sequence). This CDR3 comprises 17 residues. CDR3 protein: CASSLGTAVGHNSPLHF. The CDR3 coding sequence is TGTGCCAGTAGTCTAGGGACGGCAGTCGGACATAATTCACCCCTCCACTTT.

This clonotype was picked up many times. The chain links TRBV15 to TRBJ2-7; weak D call: TRBD2 (5 bases). CDR3 length: 15 residues. Germline-derived CDR1 and CDR2 are LNHNV and YYDKDF (reference sequence). V shed 0 bases and J shed 7 bases, with 16 bases lying between them. The CDR3 protein is CATSRDTGSITEQYF. CDR3 nucleotides: TGTGCCACCAGCAGAGATACGGGGTCCATTACGGAGCAGTACTTC.

Many counts were recorded for this clonotype. The rearrangement links TRBV28 to TRBJ2-7; no clear D gene. The germline gives CDR1 MDHEN, CDR2 SYDVKM. This CDR3 spans 12 amino acids. With 8 bases removed from V and 6 bases from J, the gap between germline ends came to 14 bases. The CDR3 DNA follows: TGTGCCAGCGACGAGTACGGCGGCGAGCAGTACTTC. Protein product: CASDEYGGEQYF.

This clonotype was seen many times. The chain is built from TRBV3-1 and TRBJ2-7, with D possibly matching TRBD1 (6 bases). The germline V gene has CDR1 LGHDT and CDR2 YNNKEL (reference sequence). The CDR3 sequence is 15 residues long. Trimming removed 0 bases at V and 2 bases at J, with 11 bases between. CDR3 DNA: TGTGCCAGCAGCCAAGATCATCAGGGGACCTACGAGCAGTACTTC. This sequence encodes CASSQDHQGTYEQYF.

This clonotype was detected only a few times. The chain has TRBV7-9 and TRBJ2-6, with D uncertain. The CDR3 consists of 16 residues. Germline values: CDR1 SEHNR, CDR2 FQNEAQ (reference sequence). The V end lost 2 bases, the J end lost 0 bases, and 8 bases lay between the germline ends. The CDR3 DNA reads as TGTGCCAGCAGCTTACATGACCTCTCTGGGGCCAACGTCCTGACTTTC. It yields the protein CASSLHDLSGANVLTF.

This clonotype was counted a few times. The rearrangement joins TRBV6-1 to TRBJ1-1; D unresolved. V dropped 8 bases and J dropped 4 bases, with 11 bases sitting between them. CDR1 is MNHNS, CDR2 SASEGT, per germline. The CDR3 sequence is 12 residues long. CDR3 nucleotides: TGTGCCAGCGGGAGAGAGGGCACTGAAGCTTTCTTT. It specifies CASGREGTEAFF.